The rows below give T cell receptor beta chains drawn from one sample of a study of resident and recirculating memory T cells in vitiligo. Clones were sequenced by immunoSEQ multiplex PCR, and TCRdb holds only the in-frame ones, with some missing. The table includes 70,000 to 85,000 clones, 91% detected once. The sequencing sample was made of blood. These receptors originate from a male donor with vitiligo. CDR3s include the opening cysteine and the closing phenylalanine or tryptophan. A D gene is named only where the DNA matches it firmly.

TRBV7-9	TRBD1	TRBJ1-1	CASSQPQGARTEAFF
TRBV25-1	TRBD1	TRBJ1-2	CASSGRTGNGYTF
TRBV6-1	.	TRBJ2-1	CALNVGGRYNEQFF
TRBV25-1	.	TRBJ2-7	CASTHGTYSYEQYF
TRBV28	TRBD1	TRBJ1-4	CASSFDRGLEKLFF
TRBV4-3	.	TRBJ2-2	CASRGARTGELFF
TRBV4-2	.	TRBJ1-2	CASSQGLEGYGYTF
TRBV30	.	TRBJ1-3	CAWGGTSGNTIYF
TRBV2	.	TRBJ2-6	CASTPGVSGANVLTF
TRBV9	TRBD2	TRBJ2-6	CASSTSTMSGGVTGANVLTF
TRBV6-1	.	TRBJ1-5	CASSDGLYSNQPQHF
TRBV9	.	TRBJ2-7	CASSAWGDSSYEQYF
TRBV4-1	.	TRBJ1-2	CASSQTGGTQGWNGYTF
TRBV7-3	.	TRBJ1-2	CASSDGGNYGYTF
TRBV27	TRBD1	TRBJ1-4	CASSSGTGLTEKLFF
TRBV6-5	.	TRBJ1-2	CASSYATANYGYTF
TRBV19	TRBD1	TRBJ2-1	CASKRGPINEQFF
TRBV5-6	TRBD1	TRBJ2-7	CASSPPSSGDSEQYF
TRBV11-2	TRBD1	TRBJ1-6	CASSLQGGTGRNSPLHF
TRBV4-1	TRBD1	TRBJ1-6	CASSQAGGKSPLHF
TRBV10-3	.	TRBJ1-1	CAISRGGSTEAFF
TRBV14	.	TRBJ1-5	CASSQELNQPQHF
TRBV7-9	TRBD1	TRBJ2-3	CASSFPQGHTDTQYF
TRBV27	TRBD1	TRBJ1-1	CASSFGTGLGAFF
TRBV27	TRBD1	TRBJ1-2	CASSLEGRGAYGYTF
TRBV6-1	TRBD1	TRBJ2-2	CASRGQGDTGELFF
TRBV14	.	TRBJ2-7	CASSHHGDYEQYF
TRBV23-1	.	TRBJ2-7	CASSQDRGFSYEQYF
TRBV7-2	TRBD1	TRBJ1-2	CASSPLGQGGYGYTF
TRBV2	TRBD2	TRBJ2-1	CASTLGLAGGEQFF
TRBV28	TRBD1	TRBJ1-4	CASSPQTGGSEKLFF
TRBV4-1	.	TRBJ1-1	CASSQDGQGMTEAFF
TRBV5-1	.	TRBJ1-2	CASSFRGNYGYTF
TRBV30	TRBD1	TRBJ2-7	CAWFKTGSSYEQYF
TRBV27	.	TRBJ2-1	CASSLLSKALRYNEQFF
TRBV30	TRBD2	TRBJ2-7	CAWSEASGGLYSYEQYF
TRBV27	.	TRBJ1-3	CASSNRIGNTIYF
TRBV12-1	.	TRBJ2-1	CASSSGEGELDEQFF
TRBV18	.	TRBJ1-2	CASSPDRTNYGYTF
TRBV29-1	TRBD1	TRBJ1-1	CSVWDRQPEAFF
TRBV7-2	.	TRBJ2-2	CASSVYGGNTGELFF
TRBV5-1	TRBD2	TRBJ2-2	CASSLAGLAGGLNTGELFF
TRBV18	.	TRBJ1-1	CASSPSMGPTEAFF
TRBV19	TRBD2	TRBJ2-1	CASRTAGTSVYNEQFF
TRBV7-3	.	TRBJ1-4	CASSLKGQGGEKLFF
TRBV4-2	.	TRBJ2-4	CASSPGMEQKNIQYF
TRBV7-2	.	TRBJ1-5	CASSFQGGQPQHF
TRBV7-8	TRBD1	TRBJ1-5	CASSVNRGRDDQPQHF
TRBV21-1	.	TRBJ1-1	CASSKLYKGQRNTEAFF
TRBV16	.	TRBJ2-2	CASSLGYTGELFF
TRBV6-4	.	TRBJ2-3	CASSVQGGTDTQYF
TRBV7-3	.	TRBJ2-7	CASSLVPGTEYEQYF
TRBV7-2	TRBD1	TRBJ1-4	CASSQDYGTGDEKLFF